These 11 T cell receptor beta chains were all obtained from the same sample, sequenced in a study of blood T cell repertoires in COVID-19. Assay used: immunoSEQ multiplex PCR; TCRdb lists only in-frame clones, some missing. The sample yields 65,000 or so clones, approximately 78% seen once. Material: peripheral blood. Every receptor here comes from a man aged 80 or over with acute or convalescent COVID-19.

The chain employs TRBV25-1 and TRBJ1-1, with D possibly TRBD1 on 6 matching bases. The CDR3 has 14 amino acids. Per the germline V gene, CDR1 is MGHDK and CDR2 is SYGVNS. Trimming removed 1 base from V and 7 bases from J, with 13 bases in between. The CDR3: CASSEFGGGIEAFF. CDR3 bases: TGTGCCAGCAGTGAATTTGGCGGGGGCATTGAAGCTTTCTTT.

The chain carries TRBV19 and TRBJ2-4; D might be TRBD2 (6 bases). Trimming removed 5 bases from V and 5 bases from J, with 10 bases in between. Germline V gene lookup returns CDR1 LNHDA and CDR2 SQIVND (reference sequence). The length of the CDR3 is 13 residues. The CDR3 sequence: CASSSREENIQYF. In DNA, the CDR3 is TGTGCCAGTAGTTCCAGGGAGGAAAACATTCAGTACTTC.

This rearrangement joins TRBV18 to TRBJ1-3, with 9 bases fitting TRBD1. Germline assignment: CDR1 KGHSH and CDR2 LQKENI. The length of the CDR3 is 16 residues. J was trimmed by 0 bases and V by 3 bases; bases with no gene match: 3. The CDR3 nucleotides read TGTGCCAGCTCACCTAACAGGGGGCCCTCTGGAAACACCATATATTTT. Protein product: CASSPNRGPSGNTIYF.

The rearrangement joins TRBV11-3 to TRBJ2-1; 8 bases are shared with TRBD1. This CDR3 is 15 amino acids long. J was trimmed by 6 bases and V by 0 bases; bases with no gene match: 4. Germline CDR1 is SGHNT and CDR2 is YENEEA. The CDR3 sequence is CASSLDRGLGNEQFF. CDR3 in DNA: TGTGCCAGCAGCTTAGACAGGGGGCTCGGCAATGAGCAGTTCTTC.

The J gene is TRBJ2-5, the V gene TRBV2; no definite D call. Germline assignment: CDR1 SNHLY and CDR2 FYNNEI. Trimming removed 6 bases from V and 7 bases from J, with 15 bases in between. The CDR3 covers 13 residues. The CDR3 DNA follows: TGTGCCAGCAGGCCCGCCGGTAGTGGGACCCAGTACTTC. This codes for CASRPAGSGTQYF.

The chain has TRBV5-1 and TRBJ1-4; possible D gene TRBD1, 6 bases. Germline lookup yields CDR1 SGHRS and CDR2 YFSETQ. Trimming took 5 bases from V and 3 from J, leaving 11 bases between them. The CDR3 is made up of 14 amino acids. CDR3 amino acids: CASRVGGSNEKLFF. Written as DNA, the CDR3 is TGCGCCAGCAGGGTAGGGGGTTCTAATGAAAAACTGTTTTTT.

The chain recombines TRBV2 with TRBJ1-3; D is unclear. The V gene lost 6 bases and the J gene lost 0 bases, with 6 bases spanning the gap. CDR3 size: 13 residues. The germline V gene has CDR1 SNHLY and CDR2 FYNNEI. CDR3 loop: CASSPFSGNTIYF. In DNA form, the CDR3 reads TGTGCCAGCAGCCCATTCTCTGGAAACACCATATATTTT.

The chain has TRBV5-1 and TRBJ2-2; 7 bases fit TRBD2. The germline CDR1 and CDR2 sequences are SGHRS and YFSETQ. The trim removed 1 base at V and 0 bases at J, leaving 9 bases unmatched. CDR3 size: 18 residues. The CDR3 DNA reads TGCGCCAGCAGCTTGTGGGAGCGGGGTAAACCGAACACCGGGGAGCTGTTTTTT. This sequence encodes CASSLWERGKPNTGELFF.

The J gene is TRBJ2-5, the V gene TRBV11-2; the D gene is possibly TRBD2 (6 bases). The V gene lost 5 bases and the J gene lost 2 bases, with 27 bases spanning the gap. The V gene's germline CDR1 is SGHAT and CDR2 FQNNGV. The CDR3 runs to 19 residues. The CDR3 DNA is TGTGCCAGCAGCCTAACCCAGGTGACTAGGACCCTATCTCAAGAGACCCAGTACTTC. It encodes CASSLTQVTRTLSQETQYF.

The chain's CDR3 is CASSWGTGMNTEAFF. CDR3 bases: TGTGCCAGCAGCTGGGGGACAGGGATGAACACTGAAGCTTTCTTT. The chain uses TRBV7-2 and TRBJ1-1; 9 bases are shared with TRBD1. The CDR3 runs to 15 residues. The trim removed 4 bases at V and 0 bases at J, leaving 3 bases unmatched. Germline CDR1 and CDR2: SGHTA and FQGNSA.

The chain couples TRBV5-4 to TRBJ2-3, with 9 bases matching TRBD1. V trimming: 1 base; J trimming: 2 bases; junction bases outside the gene matches: 5. The CDR3 runs to 16 residues. Germline V gene lookup returns CDR1 SGHNT and CDR2 YYREEE (reference sequence). The CDR3 DNA sequence: TGTGCCAGCAGCTTGTTAGACAGGGGGACCACAGATACGCAGTATTTT. Protein sequence: CASSLLDRGTTDTQYF. The full variable domain, rest sourced from reference TRBV5-4 and TRBJ2-3, is ETGVTQSPTHLIKTRGQQVTLRCSSQSGHNTVSWYQQALGQGPQFIFQYYREEENGRGNFPPRFSGLQFPNYSSELNVNALELDDSALYLCASSLLDRGTTDTQYFGPGTRLTVL.